The 25 T cell receptor beta chains reported below all come from one sample, sequenced in a study of T cells in Graves' hyperthyroidism and ophthalmopathy. Researchers amplified the TCR beta CDR3 regions from RNA transcripts. The TCR CDR3 was amplified in a first-round RT-PCR using the HTBI primer set. TCRdb fed the multiplex PCR reads into MiXCR, producing one record per CDR3 protein. The sample has over 700,000 distinct CDR3 sequences; over 35% are singletons. Sample: blood. The receptors stem from a man aged 18 to 35 with Graves' hyperthyroidism.

A few counts support this clonotype. V and J are TRBV20-1 and TRBJ1-4; 8 nucleotides line up with TRBD1. Germline CDR1 and CDR2: DFQATT and SNEGSKA (reference sequence). The junction had 8 bases not matched to a gene; V was cut back by 5 bases and J by 0 bases. This CDR3 has 16 residues. The CDR3 coding sequence is TGCAGTGCTTTCGACAGGGGAGAAGCAACTAATGAAAAACTGTTTTTT. This translates into CSAFDRGEATNEKLFF.

This clonotype was seen repeatedly, ten times or more. The chain joins TRBV20-1 to TRBJ1-1; no definite D call. The CDR3 runs 11 residues. Germline-derived CDR1 and CDR2 are DFQATT and SNEGSKA (reference sequence). V lost 1 base to trimming and J lost 8 bases, with 8 bases between them. The CDR3 reads CSARATPEAFF. The CDR3 DNA follows: TGCAGTGCTAGAGCCACACCAGAAGCTTTCTTT.

The V gene is TRBV7-9, the J gene TRBJ1-1, with D tentatively TRBD1 (5 bases). The CDR3 has 15 residues. Trimming took 1 base from V and 4 from J, leaving 13 bases between them. The germline CDR1 and CDR2 sequences are SEHNR and FQNEAQ (reference sequence). The CDR3 is CASSLGVARGTEAFF. DNA of the CDR3: TGTGCCAGCAGCTTAGGGGTGGCAAGGGGCACTGAAGCTTTCTTT.

The chain has TRBV12-3 or TRBV12-4 and TRBJ2-5; maybe TRBD2 (5 bases). The CDR3 is 13 residues long. V was clipped by 0 bases and J by 9 bases, with 11 bases between them. In DNA, the CDR3 is TGTGCCAGCAGTTTAGCGCAGTGGGAGCCCCAGTACTTC. Protein sequence: CASSLAQWEPQYF.

In its sample, this clonotype was seen a few times. V and J are TRBV5-1 and TRBJ2-7; 7 bases align to TRBD2. CDR1 is SGHRS, CDR2 YFSETQ, per germline. V shed 8 bases, J shed 0 bases, and the junction held 5 bases outside the gene matches. The CDR3 sequence is 13 residues long. CDR3 sequence: CARSGGSSYEQYF. The CDR3 region has the DNA TGCGCCAGGTCCGGGGGGAGCTCCTACGAGCAGTACTTC.

This clonotype is a singleton in its sample. The chain carries TRBV7-8 and TRBJ1-2; maybe TRBD1 (6 bases). V lost 5 bases to trimming and J lost 8 bases, with 15 bases between them. This CDR3 is 13 amino acids long. Germline assignment: CDR1 SGHVS and CDR2 FQNEAQ. The CDR3 DNA reads as TGTGCCAGCAGCCCCTTGGGACAAGGAGGCTACACCTTC. Protein product: CASSPLGQGGYTF.

The chain employs TRBV6-5 and TRBJ2-7; D remains ambiguous. V lost 2 bases and J lost 12, with 11 bases in between. This CDR3 is built from 11 residues. The germline gives CDR1 MNHEY, CDR2 SVGAGI. In nucleotides, the CDR3 is TGTGCCAGCAGTTACGGAAGAACGCGGTACTTC. Amino acid sequence: CASSYGRTRYF.

V is TRBV5-4 and J is TRBJ2-7, with TRBD1 matching 8 bases. This CDR3 comprises 16 residues. The trim removed 0 bases at V and 6 bases at J, leaving 11 bases unmatched. The germline V gene has CDR1 SGHNT and CDR2 YYREEE (reference sequence). This chain's CDR3 is CASSLGMLTGDGEQYF. The CDR3 region has the DNA TGTGCCAGCAGCTTGGGAATGCTGACAGGGGATGGCGAGCAGTACTTC.

This chain joins TRBV11-1 and TRBJ1-5, with D perhaps TRBD1 (5 bases). The V gene's germline CDR1 is SGHAT and CDR2 FQDESV (reference sequence). Deletions cut 10 bases from V and 5 bases from J, with 12 bases between. The CDR3 is 12 residues long. The CDR3 bases are TGTGCCACAGCAGGGTTTGATCAGCCCCAGCATTTT. Translated: CATAGFDQPQHF.

The rearrangement joins TRBV25-1 to TRBJ1-1; TRBD1 agrees at 7 bases. The CDR3 covers 18 residues. Losses at the gene ends were 6 bases for V and 1 base for J; bases not matched to a gene: 17. Germline values: CDR1 MGHDK, CDR2 SYGVNS. The CDR3 sequence: CASSLTGLLPGTNTEAFF. The DNA of the CDR3 is TGTGCCAGCAGCCTGACAGGGCTACTCCCCGGGACGAACACTGAAGCTTTCTTT.

The chain recombines TRBV20-1 with TRBJ2-7; 7 bases are shared with TRBD1. The germline gives CDR1 DFQATT, CDR2 SNEGSKA (reference sequence). With 0 bases clipped from V and 2 bases from J, the junction kept 1 base outside the gene matches. The CDR3 loop spans 13 amino acids. CDR3 nucleotides: TGCAGTGCTAGAGAACAGGGGCCCTACGAGCAGTACTTC. Amino acid sequence: CSAREQGPYEQYF.

The rearrangement uses TRBV15 and TRBJ1-5; D gene unclear. This CDR3 contains 16 residues. V was clipped by 3 bases and J by 2 bases, with 14 bases between them. Germline V lookup: CDR1 LNHNV, CDR2 YYDKDF (reference sequence). The CDR3 DNA reads TGTGCCACCAGCAGTTTGATGTGGGGAGGCAATCAGCCCCAGCATTTT. It encodes CATSSLMWGGNQPQHF. The full variable domain, completed using reference TRBV15 and TRBJ1-5, is DAMVIQNPRYQVTQFGKPVTLSCSQTLNHNVMYWYQQKSSQAPKLLFHYYDKDFNNEADTPDNFQSRRPNTSFCFLDIRSPGLGDTAMYLCATSSLMWGGNQPQHFGDGTRLSIL.

The chain is built from TRBV5-6 and TRBJ2-7; D perhaps matches TRBD2 (6 bases). The CDR3 runs to 13 residues. Germline CDR1 reads SGHDT; CDR2 reads YYEEEE. V shed 4 bases and J shed 7 bases, with 15 bases lying between them. CDR3 nucleotides: TGTGCCAGCAGCGTCGGGACTTTGGATGAGCAGTACTTC. This gives the protein CASSVGTLDEQYF.

This sequence joins TRBV24-1 and TRBJ2-1; 13 bases map to TRBD2. CDR1 and CDR2 (germline): KGHDR, SFDVKD. V dropped 9 bases and J dropped 7; count of bases not matched to a gene: 8. The CDR3 extends over 15 amino acids. In DNA, the CDR3 is TGTGCCACCGATGAGGGGACTAGCGGGAAAAATGAGCAGTTCTTC. Protein: CATDEGTSGKNEQFF.

This clonotype appeared many times. The gene calls are TRBV29-1 and TRBJ2-5, with a weak D call TRBD1 (5 bases). V lost 1 base, J lost 2 bases, and 8 bases lay in between. CDR1 is SQVTM and CDR2 is ANQGSEA in the germline V gene. The CDR3 sequence is 13 residues long. The CDR3 region is CSVEVDRQETQYF. CDR3 DNA: TGCAGCGTTGAAGTAGACAGACAAGAGACCCAGTACTTC.

As to this clonotype: A read error may be the cause here, since a much bigger clone is one base away. The chain combines TRBV5-6 with TRBJ1-2; no definite D call. Germline V gene lookup returns CDR1 SGHDT and CDR2 YYEEEE. The CDR3 sequence is 15 residues long. CDR3 loop: CASSPGQLDPYGYAF. The CDR3 DNA sequence: TGTGCCAGCAGCCCGGGCCAGCTGGATCCCTATGGCTACGCCTTC.

This clonotype was recorded at least ten times. This sequence joins TRBV29-1 and TRBJ2-5; D not certain. Germline CDR1 SQVTM, CDR2 ANQGSEA. This CDR3 region has 11 residues. The V end lost 4 bases, the J end lost 4 bases, and 7 bases lay between the germline ends. DNA for the CDR3: TGCAGCGTTGGAGTAAGAGAGACCCAGTACTTC. This encodes CSVGVRETQYF.

The rearrangement joins TRBV12-3 or TRBV12-4 to TRBJ2-7; 11 bases fit TRBD2. V trimming: 4 bases; J trimming: 2 bases; junction bases outside the gene matches: 7. CDR3 length: 16 amino acids. CDR3 nucleotides: TGTGCCAGCAGTTCCCTTAGCGGGAGGGCCCCCTACGAGCAGTACTTC. This codes for CASSSLSGRAPYEQYF.

The CDR3 nucleotides are TGTGCCAGCAGACCCACGCTGACAGGGGGAGCTTTCTTT. Translated: CASRPTLTGGAFF. The rearrangement uses TRBV5-5 and TRBJ1-1; 9 bases line up with TRBD1. The CDR3 loop spans 13 amino acids. The V gene's germline CDR1 is SGHKS and CDR2 YYEKEE (reference sequence). The V and J ends lost 5 bases and 10 bases, in that order; junction bases with no gene match: 9.

The J gene is TRBJ1-2, the V gene TRBV6-5, with D tentatively TRBD1 (5 bases). Germline V CDR1 and CDR2: MNHEY, SVGAGI. V gave up 7 bases and J gave up 5 bases, with 20 bases separating them. CDR3 size: 15 residues. The DNA for the CDR3 is TGTGCCAGCATTAGGGGCCACTCCGTCTCTTATGGCTACACCTTC. Amino acid sequence: CASIRGHSVSYGYTF.

This rearrangement joins TRBV2 to TRBJ1-1, with 11 nucleotides matching TRBD1. Looked up from germline, CDR1 is SNHLY and CDR2 is FYNNEI. The CDR3 is 15 amino acids. With 6 bases clipped from V and 4 bases from J, the junction kept 7 bases outside the gene matches. CDR3 nucleotide sequence: TGTGCCAGCAGAGAGGACAGGGGGCGAGTCACTGAAGCTTTCTTT. Its protein is CASREDRGRVTEAFF.

There are many counts of this clonotype. The V call is TRBV12-3 or TRBV12-4, the J call TRBJ1-5; possibly TRBD1 for D (5 bases). Trimming took off 7 bases at V and 0 bases at J, with 10 bases between the two ends. This CDR3 is built from 14 residues. The CDR3 DNA reads as TGTGCCAGCACCGTCACAGGTAGCAATCAGCCCCAGCATTTT. It translates to CASTVTGSNQPQHF.

This chain joins TRBV4-2 and TRBJ2-5; D is perhaps TRBD2 (6 bases). In germline, CDR1 is LGHNA, CDR2 YNFKEQ. The CDR3 is made up of 15 amino acids. Trimming stripped 0 bases from V and 4 bases from J, with 12 bases between. CDR3 sequence (DNA): TGTGCCAGCAGCCAAGATTCAAAGGGACTAGAGACCCAGTACTTC. Its translation is CASSQDSKGLETQYF.

This chain joins TRBV20-1 and TRBJ2-3; 9 bases match TRBD2. Trimming removed 5 bases from V and 6 bases from J; junction bases left unmatched: 9. The CDR3 has 14 residues. Germline values: CDR1 DFQATT, CDR2 SNEGSKA (reference sequence). CDR3 bases: TGCAGTGCTCACCCTAGCGGGGTAGGCGATACGCAGTATTTT. Protein sequence: CSAHPSGVGDTQYF.

This clonotype was seen at least ten times. The V and J genes are TRBV9 and TRBJ1-2; 8 nucleotides align to TRBD1. The V gene end was trimmed by 0 bases and the J gene end by 10 bases; junction bases not matched to a gene: 5. CDR3 length equals 13 residues. Per the germline V gene, CDR1 is SGDLS and CDR2 is YYNGEE. The CDR3 sequence: CASSVGGQGDYTF. The CDR3 DNA follows: TGTGCCAGCAGCGTAGGTGGACAGGGAGACTACACCTTC.